The 32 T cell receptor beta chains reported below all come from one sample, sequenced in a study of blood T cell repertoires in COVID-19. The protocol was immunoSEQ multiplex PCR, while the TCRdb copy is restricted to in-frame clones and leaves out a portion. Of about 160,000 clones listed, roughly nine tenths are singletons. Specimen: peripheral blood. These receptor sequences come from an older woman with acute or convalescent COVID-19.

This chain uses TRBV6-8 with TRBJ1-6; D is unresolved. V was cut by 5 bases and J by 1 base, with 18 bases left in between. The CDR3 spans 18 residues. Germline V gene sequence: CDR1 MNHGY, CDR2 SAAAGT. The chain's CDR3 is CASSGRSPGRSYNSPLHF. The CDR3 nucleotides are TGTGCCAGCAGTGGCCGATCTCCCGGGAGGTCCTATAATTCACCCCTCCACTTT.

This clone was seen a handful of times. The V and J genes are TRBV19 and TRBJ1-4, with TRBD1 as a possible D gene (6 bases). The CDR3 runs to 15 residues. The V gene's germline CDR1 is LNHDA and CDR2 SQIVND (reference sequence). The V gene lost 5 bases and the J gene lost 4 bases, with 14 bases spanning the gap. As DNA, the CDR3 is TGTGCCAGTAGTCTGCGGACAGCTCTTAATGAAAAACTGTTTTTT. Translating gives CASSLRTALNEKLFF.

This clone was counted only a few times. The V gene is TRBV28, the J gene TRBJ1-5; D remains ambiguous. Germline V CDR1 and CDR2: MDHEN, SYDVKM. This CDR3 contains 14 residues. The V end was cut by 4 bases, the J end by 2 bases, with 9 bases between. This CDR3 reads CASSYPGGNQPQHF. The CDR3 DNA reads as TGTGCCAGCAGTTATCCGGGAGGCAATCAGCCCCAGCATTTT.

V usage is TRBV28 and J usage is TRBJ1-2, with D uncertain. Trimming took 3 bases from V and 7 from J, leaving 15 bases between them. The CDR3 extends over 14 amino acids. Germline V gene sequence: CDR1 MDHEN, CDR2 SYDVKM. DNA for the CDR3: TGTGCCAGCAGTTTGCAGTTTTTGGCGGGTGGCTACACCTTC. It specifies CASSLQFLAGGYTF.

The J gene is TRBJ1-2, the V gene TRBV4-1, with 8 nucleotides matching TRBD1. V gave up 1 base and J gave up 4 bases; unmatched junction bases: 5. Germline CDR1 reads MGHRA; CDR2 reads YSYEKL. This CDR3 has 15 residues. This CDR3 is CASSQAGTGIYGYTF. CDR3 nucleotides: TGCGCCAGCAGCCAAGCGGGGACAGGAATCTATGGCTACACCTTC.

The chain employs TRBV27 and TRBJ2-7, with no clear D. This CDR3 region has 15 residues. V lost 3 bases and J lost 7, with 19 bases in between. Per the germline V gene, CDR1 is MNHEY and CDR2 is SMNVEV (reference sequence). CDR3 loop: CASSFATPGKMEQYF. The CDR3 region has the DNA TGTGCCAGCAGTTTTGCGACTCCCGGAAAGATGGAGCAGTACTTC.

The CDR3 sequence is CASTEPSQGGGTEAFF. CDR3 sequence (DNA): TGTGCCAGCACCGAACCCTCACAGGGTGGCGGCACTGAAGCTTTCTTT. The gene calls are TRBV7-9 and TRBJ1-1, with D possibly being TRBD1 (6 bases). This CDR3 is built from 16 residues. The V and J ends lost 7 bases and 4 bases respectively, with 22 bases between them. Germline V CDR1 and CDR2: SEHNR, FQNEAQ (reference sequence). Using reference TRBV7-9 and TRBJ1-1 for the parts outside the CDR3, the full variable domain is DTGVSQNPRHKITKRGQNVTFRCDPISEHNRLYWYRQTLGQGPEFLTYFQNEAQLEKSRLLSDRFSAERPKGSFSTLEIQRTEQGDSAMYLCASTEPSQGGGTEAFFGQGTRLTVV.

Here the CDR3 reads CASSLRTVQETQYF. In DNA form, the CDR3 reads TGTGCCAGCAGCTTAAGGACAGTGCAAGAGACCCAGTACTTC. V gene TRBV13 combines with J gene TRBJ2-5; possible D gene TRBD1, 6 bases. Trimming cost V 2 bases and J 2 bases, with 9 bases left between them. The CDR3 has 14 residues. Germline V gene sequence: CDR1 PRHDT, CDR2 FYEKMQ (reference sequence).

This clone has only one observation. The V call is TRBV29-1, the J call TRBJ2-5; 11 bases align to TRBD2. Per the germline V gene, CDR1 is SQVTM and CDR2 is ANQGSEA. V trimming: 7 bases; J trimming: 0 bases; junction bases outside the gene matches: 10. This CDR3 contains 16 residues. The CDR3 protein is CSAEGASGGNQETQYF. The CDR3 region has the DNA TGCAGCGCTGAGGGGGCTAGCGGGGGGAACCAAGAGACCCAGTACTTC.

The chain's CDR3 is CATSRETGKNTEAFF. The CDR3 DNA follows: TGTGCCACCAGCAGAGAAACAGGGAAGAACACTGAAGCTTTCTTT. The genes are TRBV15 and TRBJ1-1, with TRBD1 as a possible D gene (6 bases). The V end lost 0 bases, the J end lost 1 base, and 9 bases lay between the germline ends. The CDR3 consists of 15 residues. CDR1 and CDR2 (germline): LNHNV, YYDKDF (reference sequence).

The chain carries TRBV9 and TRBJ2-1, with 9 bases matching TRBD1. After removal of 4 bases from V and 9 bases from J, the junction contained 8 bases not matched to a gene. CDR3 length: 14 residues. Germline V gene data show CDR1 as SGDLS and CDR2 as YYNGEE. CDR3 residues: CASSPRQGEGEQFF. CDR3 bases: TGTGCCAGCAGCCCCCGACAGGGGGAGGGTGAGCAGTTCTTC.

This rearrangement joins TRBV2 to TRBJ1-5; weak D call: TRBD1 (5 bases). Germline lookup yields CDR1 SNHLY and CDR2 FYNNEI. The CDR3 is made up of 15 amino acids. The ends were cut back, 8 bases at V and 2 bases at J, with 16 bases in the middle. In DNA, the CDR3 is TGTGCCAGCGCTCGGGGGGGAGAAGGCAATCAGCCCCAGCATTTT. Translation gives CASARGGEGNQPQHF. Full variable domain (outside the CDR3, taken from reference TRBV2 and TRBJ1-5): EPEVTQTPSHQVTQMGQEVILRCVPISNHLYFYWYRQILGQKVEFLVSFYNNEISEKSEIFDDQFSVERPDGSNFTLKIRSTKLEDSAMYFCASARGGEGNQPQHFGDGTRLSIL.

The rearrangement joins TRBV28 to TRBJ1-4; D remains unclear. CDR1 and CDR2 from the germline V gene are MDHEN and SYDVKM. The CDR3 loop spans 14 amino acids. The V gene lost 5 bases and the J gene lost 8 bases, with 15 bases spanning the gap. CDR3 in amino acids: CASSRALPGEKLFF. The DNA of the CDR3 is TGTGCCAGCAGTCGGGCACTCCCGGGGGAAAAACTGTTTTTT.

The chain couples TRBV4-2 to TRBJ1-2; 9 bases line up with TRBD1. V shed 2 bases and J 3 bases; nucleotides not matched to a gene: 4. There are 15 residues in the CDR3. The germline V gene has CDR1 LGHNA and CDR2 YNFKEQ. CDR3 amino acids: CASSQPGQGDYGYTF. The CDR3 DNA reads as TGTGCCAGCAGCCAACCGGGACAGGGAGACTATGGCTACACCTTC.

The chain uses TRBV6-5 and TRBJ2-7, with 8 positions matching TRBD1. Germline CDR1 reads MNHEY; CDR2 reads SVGAGI. The CDR3 runs to 15 residues. V shed 6 bases and J 2 bases; nucleotides not matched to a gene: 9. The CDR3 DNA reads as TGTGCCAGCAGCGTAGGACAGGGCGGAACCTACGAGCAGTACTTC. Translating gives CASSVGQGGTYEQYF.

This clone has only a few counts. The chain has TRBV7-2 and TRBJ1-1; 10 positions agree with TRBD1. This CDR3 comprises 16 residues. V shed 5 bases and J 0 bases; nucleotides not matched to a gene: 6. Germline-derived CDR1 and CDR2 are SGHTA and FQGNSA. In nucleotides, the CDR3 is TGTGCCAGCAGCAAAAAGGGACAGGGGATGAACACTGAAGCTTTCTTT. It is translated as CASSKKGQGMNTEAFF.

The V call is TRBV27, the J call TRBJ1-3, with D unclear. This CDR3 comprises 13 residues. Per the germline V gene, CDR1 is MNHEY and CDR2 is SMNVEV (reference sequence). V was shortened by 7 bases and J by 1 base, with 8 bases between the two germline ends. Here the CDR3 DNA reads TGTGCCAGCACAGGTTGGTCTGGAAACACCATATATTTT. Residues: CASTGWSGNTIYF.

This chain joins TRBV7-2 and TRBJ2-2; 10 bases align to TRBD2. CDR1 is SGHTA, CDR2 FQGNSA, per germline. This CDR3 spans 16 amino acids. The V and J ends lost 5 bases and 6 bases, in that order; junction bases with no gene match: 9. DNA of the CDR3: TGTGCCAGCAGCAACCAAGCGGGGGGGGCTTCCGGGGAGCTGTTTTTT. Amino acid sequence: CASSNQAGGASGELFF.

The rearrangement links TRBV6-2 or TRBV6-3 to TRBJ1-2; 7 positions agree with TRBD1. After removal of 6 bases from V and 1 base from J, the junction contained 2 bases not matched to a gene. Germline CDR1 reads MNHEY; CDR2 reads SVGEGT. The CDR3 length is 13 residues. The CDR3 region is CASSRQGNYGYTF. CDR3 nucleotide sequence: TGTGCCAGCAGCCGACAGGGTAACTATGGCTACACCTTC.

This clone appeared a single time. CDR3: CASSVGWGLDTEAFF. DNA of the CDR3: TGTGCCAGCAGCGTAGGATGGGGGCTGGACACTGAAGCTTTCTTT. The chain recombines TRBV9 with TRBJ1-1; perhaps TRBD1 as D (6 bases). Germline CDR1 and CDR2: SGDLS and YYNGEE. The CDR3 contains 15 residues. Trimming stripped 0 bases from V and 3 bases from J, with 12 bases between.

This chain joins TRBV30 and TRBJ1-6, with 7 nucleotides matching TRBD1. Trimming removed 4 bases from V and 9 bases from J; junction bases left unmatched: 6. CDR1 is GTSNPN and CDR2 is SVGIG in the germline V gene (reference sequence). The CDR3 runs to 13 residues. The CDR3 protein is CAWKEGARSPLHF. The CDR3 DNA is TGTGCCTGGAAGGAGGGGGCCCGTTCACCCCTCCACTTT.

The chain joins TRBV20-1 to TRBJ1-2; no reliable D call. The ends were cut back, 3 bases at V and 4 bases at J, with 15 bases in the middle. The CDR3 totals 14 residues. Germline loops: CDR1 DFQATT, CDR2 SNEGSKA (reference sequence). The CDR3 protein is CSASSGGGSYGYTF. The CDR3, as DNA: TGCAGTGCTAGTTCGGGAGGCGGAAGCTATGGCTACACCTTC.

This clone was observed a single time. The V gene is TRBV27, the J gene TRBJ2-1; 13 bases are shared with TRBD2. The V gene end was trimmed by 7 bases and the J gene end by 8 bases; junction bases not matched to a gene: 5. CDR1 is MNHEY, CDR2 SMNVEV, per germline (reference sequence). This CDR3 is 14 amino acids long. The chain's CDR3 is CASMGLAGFDEQFF. The DNA of the CDR3 is TGTGCCAGCATGGGACTAGCGGGATTCGATGAGCAGTTCTTC.

The V call is TRBV5-1, the J call TRBJ1-1; D gene uncertain. The CDR3 covers 14 residues. Trimming cost V 5 bases and J 2 bases, with 13 bases left between them. CDR1 and CDR2 (germline): SGHRS, YFSETQ. CDR3 protein: CASRGLSINTEAFF. The CDR3 coding sequence is TGCGCCAGCAGGGGCCTAAGCATAAACACTGAAGCTTTCTTT.

The chain links TRBV28 to TRBJ2-6; 8 bases align to TRBD1. V was pared by 5 bases and J by 1 base, with 1 base of the junction left unmatched. The CDR3 totals 15 residues. The germline gives CDR1 MDHEN, CDR2 SYDVKM. In DNA, the CDR3 is TGTGCCAGCAGTCGGACAGGGTCTGGGGCCAACGTCCTGACTTTC. Its translation: CASSRTGSGANVLTF.

This clone came up once. This chain connects TRBV7-3 to TRBJ2-3, with D tentatively TRBD2 (5 bases). Germline V gene data show CDR1 as SGHTA and CDR2 as FQGTGA. The germline V and J ends were trimmed by 1 base and 5 bases, with 10 bases remaining between them. The length of the CDR3 is 14 residues. In DNA, the CDR3 is TGTGCCAGCAGCTTAATTGACGGAGGAGATACGCAGTATTTT. Translation: CASSLIDGGDTQYF. Complete variable domain (other parts from reference TRBV7-3 and TRBJ2-3): GAGVSQTPSNKVTEKGKYVELRCDPISGHTALYWYRQSLGQGPEFLIYFQGTGAADDSGLPNDRFFAVRPEGSVSTLKIQRTERGDSAVYLCASSLIDGGDTQYFGPGTRLTVL.

This clone was recorded only once. V gene TRBV7-2 combines with J gene TRBJ1-1; no reliable D call. The V end was cut by 2 bases, the J end by 1 base, with 8 bases between. The CDR3 spans 14 residues. Germline assignment: CDR1 SGHTA and CDR2 FQGNSA. This CDR3 reads CASSLFVSNTEAFF. As DNA, the CDR3 is TGTGCCAGCAGCTTATTCGTTTCGAACACTGAAGCTTTCTTT.

This clone was seen only a few times. J is TRBJ2-5 and V is TRBV28; 7 bases align to TRBD1. Trimming removed 1 base from V and 1 base from J; junction bases left unmatched: 6. The CDR3 sequence is 16 residues long. CDR1 and CDR2 (germline): MDHEN, SYDVKM. The CDR3 nucleotides read TGTGCCAGCAGTTTATCCCCGGGACAGTCCCAAGAGACCCAGTACTTC. Its translation: CASSLSPGQSQETQYF.

The rearrangement uses TRBV19 and TRBJ1-5, with 10 bases matching TRBD1. CDR1 LNHDA and CDR2 SQIVND come from the germline V gene (reference sequence). Trimming took 11 bases from V and 6 from J; bases not matched to a gene: 10. This CDR3 comprises 14 residues. CDR3 sequence (DNA): TGTGCCTGCCGGGACAGGGGATGGGTTCAGCCCCAGCATTTT. Its protein product is CACRDRGWVQPQHF.

The chain links TRBV6-5 to TRBJ2-7, with D possibly TRBD1 on 5 matching bases. Looked up from germline, CDR1 is MNHEY and CDR2 is SVGAGI. V was cut by 7 bases and J by 1 base, with 17 bases left in between. This CDR3 contains 15 residues. The CDR3: CASTARAGKSYEQYF. The CDR3 DNA reads as TGTGCCAGCACCGCTAGGGCAGGGAAGTCCTACGAGCAGTACTTC.

This chain joins TRBV30 and TRBJ1-2, with 8 nucleotides matching TRBD1. The CDR3 covers 12 residues. V lost 4 bases and J lost 8; bases outside the gene matches: 6. Germline CDR1 is GTSNPN and CDR2 is SVGIG (reference sequence). In nucleotides, the CDR3 is TGTGCCTGGAACCGGGACAGGCGAGGCTACACCTTC. Encoded protein: CAWNRDRRGYTF.

Points on this clone: At one end, the junction sequence differs from germline, possibly due to a read error. The rearrangement links TRBV7-9 to TRBJ2-1, with 9 bases aligning to TRBD1. Germline CDR1 is SEHNR and CDR2 is FQNEAQ (reference sequence). This CDR3 is built from 12 residues. CDR3 sequence reads: CASSLGDRVVIF. CDR3 bases: TGTGCCAGCAGCTTAGGGGACAGGGTGGTGATCTTC. Drawing the rest from reference TRBV7-9 and TRBJ2-1, the complete variable domain is DTGVSQNPRHKITKRGQNVTFRCDPISEHNRLYWYRQTLGQGPEFLTYFQNEAQLEKSRLLSDRFSAERPKGSFSTLEIQRTEQGDSAMYLCASSLGDRVVIFGPGTRLTVL.